A single sample gave rise to the 5 T cell receptor beta chains below, sequenced in a study of CD8 T cells in ankylosing spondylitis. From the 5' RACE reads, TCRdb called clonotypes with MiXCR, one entry per CDR3 protein. The table records approximately 290,000 distinct CDR3 sequences, around 20% of them present only once. The sequenced sample was blood, either unsorted or a sorted T cell fraction (not recorded which). The source of these receptors is a female donor with ankylosing spondylitis or in good health (not recorded which).

The rearrangement joins TRBV20-1 to TRBJ2-1; TRBD2 agrees at 9 bases. From germline, CDR1 is DFQATT and CDR2 SNEGSKA (reference sequence). This CDR3 is built from 11 residues. V was pared by 8 bases and J by 7 bases, with 3 bases of the junction left unmatched. CDR3 nucleotide sequence: TGCAGTCCGACTAGCGGTAATGAGCAGTTCTTC. Translation: CSPTSGNEQFF.

V is TRBV12-3 or TRBV12-4 and J is TRBJ2-7, with a weak D call TRBD2 (6 bases). The V gene lost 3 bases and the J gene lost 4 bases, with 13 bases spanning the gap. The CDR3 covers 14 residues. Here the CDR3 DNA reads TGTGCCAGCAGTTTTCGGGGGAGTGGGTACGAGCAGTACTTC. This gives the protein CASSFRGSGYEQYF.

The gene calls are TRBV7-2 and TRBJ2-3; 12 nucleotides match TRBD2. Germline CDR1 and CDR2: SGHTA and FQGNSA. J was trimmed by 7 bases and V by 5 bases; bases with no gene match: 4. CDR3 length: 14 amino acids. The CDR3 protein is CASSLGTSGYTQYF. The CDR3 nucleotides read TGTGCCAGCAGCCTCGGGACTAGCGGGTATACGCAGTATTTT.

V and J are TRBV7-2 and TRBJ2-7; possibly TRBD2 for D (5 bases). The germline V gene encodes CDR1 SGHTA and CDR2 FQGNSA. The CDR3 is made up of 15 amino acids. V lost 2 bases, J lost 4 bases, and 15 bases lay in between. Written as DNA, the CDR3 is TGTGCCAGCAGCTTAAACGGAGCGGTACCTTACGAGCAGTACTTC. It codes for CASSLNGAVPYEQYF.

Here the CDR3 reads CASSLTGSDTQYF. CDR3 nucleotides: TGTGCCAGCAGCTTAACGGGATCAGATACGCAGTATTTT. The J gene is TRBJ2-3, the V gene TRBV7-2; tentative D call: TRBD2 (5 bases). Germline V gene data show CDR1 as SGHTA and CDR2 as FQGNSA. The V end lost 2 bases, the J end lost 4 bases, and 7 bases lay between the germline ends. CDR3 length equals 13 residues.